Following are 30 T cell receptor beta chains from one sample sequenced in a study of siplizumab effects on memory and regulatory T cells. TCRdb's table, derived via immunoSEQ multiplex PCR, lists solely in-frame clones and lacks some. Among about 48,000 clones listed, roughly nine tenths were seen once. The sample consisted of naive CD8+ T cells sorted from blood. These receptors were obtained from a human donor in good health.

This chain uses TRBV25-1 with TRBJ2-7; D not certain. Trimming shortened V by 6 bases and J by 2 bases, and 8 bases separated the two germline ends. The CDR3 extends over 12 amino acids. CDR1 MGHDK and CDR2 SYGVNS come from the germline V gene. This CDR3 is CASSRDTYEQYF. The CDR3 DNA sequence: TGTGCCAGCAGCCGCGACACCTACGAGCAGTACTTC.

J is TRBJ2-3 and V is TRBV13; 8 bases are a match to TRBD1. The CDR3 consists of 16 residues. Losses at the gene ends were 5 bases for V and 6 bases for J; bases not matched to a gene: 13. Germline V gives CDR1 PRHDT, CDR2 FYEKMQ (reference sequence). CDR3 in amino acids: CASSPLNRGDRDTQYF. The CDR3 DNA reads TGTGCCAGCAGCCCTCTTAACAGGGGGGATAGGGATACGCAGTATTTT.

The V gene is TRBV5-1, the J gene TRBJ1-1; D is unclear. Germline CDR1 SGHRS, CDR2 YFSETQ. There are 15 residues in the CDR3. V lost 4 bases and J lost 0, with 13 bases in between. The CDR3 bases are TGCGCCAGCAGCCCTCTTCCGTTATTGAACACTGAAGCTTTCTTT. This sequence encodes CASSPLPLLNTEAFF.

CDR3 DNA sequence: TGTGCCAGCAGCCCGCTAGAAATCTTGGCCTACGAGCAGTACTTC. This translates into CASSPLEILAYEQYF. V usage is TRBV9 and J usage is TRBJ2-7; D gene unclear. Germline values: CDR1 SGDLS, CDR2 YYNGEE. The CDR3 length is 15 residues. The germline V and J ends were trimmed by 4 bases and 2 bases, with 16 bases remaining between them.

The CDR3 is CASYSPGTGDPEAFF. CDR3 nucleotide sequence: TGTGCCAGCTACAGTCCCGGGACAGGGGATCCTGAAGCTTTCTTT. J is TRBJ1-1 and V is TRBV7-9; 10 bases align to TRBD1. The CDR3 loop spans 15 amino acids. The junction had 12 bases not matched to a gene; V was cut back by 8 bases and J by 6 bases. Germline lookup yields CDR1 SEHNR and CDR2 FQNEAQ (reference sequence).

The rearrangement uses TRBV9 and TRBJ1-2; D is possibly TRBD1 (5 bases). Germline-derived CDR1 and CDR2 are SGDLS and YYNGEE. The CDR3 is 15 amino acids. Trimming took off 2 bases at V and 3 bases at J, with 14 bases between the two ends. CDR3 sequence: CASSVSGGADYGYTF. In DNA, the CDR3 is TGTGCCAGCAGCGTGTCAGGAGGGGCGGACTATGGCTACACCTTC.

The chain joins TRBV19 to TRBJ1-1; D call uncertain. Germline V gene data show CDR1 as LNHDA and CDR2 as SQIVND (reference sequence). The CDR3 has 12 residues. V lost 5 bases and J 7 bases, leaving 11 bases between the germline ends. The CDR3 is CASSPFGIEAFF. The CDR3 DNA follows: TGTGCCAGTAGTCCCTTTGGGATTGAAGCTTTCTTT. The full variable domain, completed using reference TRBV19 and TRBJ1-1, is DGGITQSPKYLFRKEGQNVTLSCEQNLNHDAMYWYRQDPGQGLRLIYYSQIVNDFQKGDIAEGYSVSREKKESFPLTVTSAQKNPTAFYLCASSPFGIEAFFGQGTRLTVV.

The rearrangement links TRBV5-1 to TRBJ2-7, with D possibly being TRBD2 (5 bases). V lost 1 base to trimming and J lost 5 bases, with 19 bases between them. CDR3 size: 16 residues. Germline V gene lookup returns CDR1 SGHRS and CDR2 YFSETQ. CDR3 sequence: CASSLIPGASPHEQYF. CDR3 nucleotide sequence: TGCGCCAGCAGCTTGATCCCAGGCGCTAGCCCTCACGAGCAGTACTTC.

This chain connects TRBV14 to TRBJ2-1; perhaps D is TRBD1 or TRBD2 (6 bases each). This CDR3 contains 16 residues. Trimming pared 0 bases from V and 2 bases from J, leaving 11 bases between. From germline, CDR1 is SGHDN and CDR2 FVKESK. The CDR3 nucleotides read TGTGCCAGCAGCCAAGATCCCGGGGGCGCCTACAATGAGCAGTTCTTC. Its protein is CASSQDPGGAYNEQFF.

This rearrangement joins TRBV5-1 to TRBJ2-7, with 7 bases lining up with TRBD1. The CDR3 has 14 amino acids. Trimming at V came to 2 bases and at J to 4 bases, leaving 6 bases not matched to a gene. CDR1 SGHRS and CDR2 YFSETQ come from the germline V gene. The chain's CDR3 is CASSFSDRVYEQYF. CDR3 in DNA: TGCGCCAGCAGCTTTAGTGACAGGGTTTACGAGCAGTACTTC.

The genes are TRBV7-9 and TRBJ1-4, with TRBD1 as a possible D gene (5 bases). The CDR3 has 16 amino acids. Germline assignment: CDR1 SEHNR and CDR2 FQNEAQ (reference sequence). V was pared by 1 base and J by 6 bases, with 15 bases between. DNA of the CDR3: TGTGCCAGCAGCTTAGTAGTTTGGAGGGGAGATGAAAAACTGTTTTTT. Protein sequence: CASSLVVWRGDEKLFF.

This clone appeared a few times. V and J are TRBV6-5 and TRBJ1-1; D call uncertain. The CDR3 consists of 14 residues. Germline V lookup: CDR1 MNHEY, CDR2 SVGAGI. The ends were cut back, 5 bases at V and 1 base at J, with 11 bases in the middle. The CDR3, as DNA: TGTGCCAGCAGTAGTTCACAGCGGAACACTGAAGCTTTCTTT. This encodes CASSSSQRNTEAFF.

V is TRBV12-5 and J is TRBJ2-7; D unclear. CDR3 length: 12 amino acids. Germline lookup yields CDR1 LGHNT and CDR2 FRNRAP. Trimming took 7 bases from V and 1 from J, leaving 8 bases between them. The CDR3: CASEGTSYEQYF. CDR3 DNA sequence: TGTGCTAGTGAAGGCACTTCCTACGAGCAGTACTTC.

V gene TRBV10-2 combines with J gene TRBJ1-2; the match to TRBD1 covers 7 bases. The ends lost 8 bases at V and 3 bases at J; junction bases unmatched: 9. This CDR3 has 14 amino acids. Per the germline V gene, CDR1 is WSHSY and CDR2 is SAAADI. The CDR3 region has the DNA TGCGCCAGCGCGGGTCTAGGGGGCCACTATGGCTACACCTTC. It translates to CASAGLGGHYGYTF.

The chain combines TRBV2 with TRBJ2-3; no definite D call. The V and J ends lost 9 bases and 4 bases respectively, with 20 bases between them. This CDR3 is 15 amino acids long. The germline CDR1 and CDR2 sequences are SNHLY and FYNNEI. This CDR3 is CARSQENKAPDTQYF. In nucleotides, the CDR3 is TGTGCCAGATCCCAGGAGAACAAAGCACCAGATACGCAGTATTTT. The full variable domain, with the rest looked up from reference TRBV2 and TRBJ2-3, is EPEVTQTPSHQVTQMGQEVILRCVPISNHLYFYWYRQILGQKVEFLVSFYNNEISEKSEIFDDQFSVERPDGSNFTLKIRSTKLEDSAMYFCARSQENKAPDTQYFGPGTRLTVL.

This clone was seen a single time. Within the sample, other DNA sequences also encode this same CDR3. The chain recombines TRBV25-1 with TRBJ2-1; D is ambiguous. The CDR3 has 10 amino acids. From germline, CDR1 is MGHDK and CDR2 SYGVNS. The V and J ends lost 5 bases and 8 bases respectively, with 4 bases between them. CDR3 DNA sequence: TGTGCCAGCAGTTCGTATGAGCAGTTCTTC. Its protein is CASSSYEQFF.

V gene TRBV15 combines with J gene TRBJ1-4, with D possibly matching TRBD1 (5 bases). Germline V gene data show CDR1 as LNHNV and CDR2 as YYDKDF (reference sequence). The V end was cut by 6 bases, the J end by 6 bases, with 14 bases between. The CDR3 has 14 residues. The CDR3 region is CATSSGATDEKLFF. CDR3 nucleotide sequence: TGTGCCACCAGTTCCGGGGCTACGGATGAAAAACTGTTTTTT.

The rearrangement uses TRBV29-1 and TRBJ1-1; D unresolved. Germline loops: CDR1 SQVTM, CDR2 ANQGSEA. The CDR3 totals 11 residues. DNA of the CDR3: TGCAGTTCTCAGGCGAACACTGAAGCTTTCTTT. Protein product: CSSQANTEAFF.

This chain connects TRBV27 to TRBJ2-1, with D unresolved. The V gene's germline CDR1 is MNHEY and CDR2 SMNVEV (reference sequence). The length of the CDR3 is 13 residues. The ends were cut back, 1 base at V and 5 bases at J, with 6 bases in the middle. The CDR3 region is CASSLFSNNEQFF. CDR3 nucleotide sequence: TGTGCCAGCAGTTTATTTTCGAACAATGAGCAGTTCTTC.

This clone was seen more than once but under ten times. The J gene is TRBJ2-7, the V gene TRBV19; 10 positions agree with TRBD1. Germline CDR1 LNHDA, CDR2 SQIVND (reference sequence). The CDR3 length is 15 residues. Germline trimming cut 3 bases from V and 4 bases from J; bases unmatched to any gene: 6. CDR3 bases: TGTGCCAGTAGTATCGGGACAGGGGTCGGGTACGAGCAGTACTTC. It encodes CASSIGTGVGYEQYF. The full variable domain, rest sourced from reference TRBV19 and TRBJ2-7, is DGGITQSPKYLFRKEGQNVTLSCEQNLNHDAMYWYRQDPGQGLRLIYYSQIVNDFQKGDIAEGYSVSREKKESFPLTVTSAQKNPTAFYLCASSIGTGVGYEQYFGPGTRLTVT.

The chain links TRBV19 to TRBJ2-7; D gene ambiguous. The V gene lost 3 bases and the J gene lost 0 bases, with 12 bases spanning the gap. CDR1 LNHDA and CDR2 SQIVND come from the germline V gene (reference sequence). The CDR3 covers 15 residues. The CDR3, as DNA: TGTGCCAGTAGTATTGGGCAGCTTACCTCCTACGAGCAGTACTTC. This codes for CASSIGQLTSYEQYF.

The chain is built from TRBV30 and TRBJ2-5; D possibly uses TRBD1 or TRBD2 (5 bases each). Germline CDR1 reads GTSNPN; CDR2 reads SVGIG (reference sequence). This CDR3 contains 15 residues. With 0 bases removed from V and 1 base from J, the gap between germline ends came to 12 bases. CDR3: CAWSVLVGPQETQYF. The DNA for the CDR3 is TGTGCCTGGAGTGTACTCGTGGGACCCCAAGAGACCCAGTACTTC.

This clone was detected only once. This rearrangement joins TRBV6-4 to TRBJ2-1; no clear D. Germline assignment: CDR1 MRHNA and CDR2 SNTAGT. The CDR3 has 10 amino acids. Trimming cost V 3 bases and J 10 bases, with 4 bases left between them. The CDR3 region is CASSDREQFF. Here the CDR3 DNA reads TGTGCCAGCAGTGATCGAGAGCAGTTCTTC.

The chain has TRBV11-3 and TRBJ2-1; TRBD1 agrees at 7 bases. Germline V gives CDR1 SGHNT, CDR2 YENEEA. Trimming at V came to 4 bases and at J to 3 bases, leaving 9 bases not matched to a gene. The CDR3 contains 16 residues. CDR3 DNA: TGTGCCAGCAGCTCACCTTCGGGACAGCACTACAATGAGCAGTTCTTC. It yields the protein CASSSPSGQHYNEQFF.

The chain has TRBV5-6 and TRBJ2-7, with 8 bases identical to TRBD2. Germline CDR1 reads SGHDT; CDR2 reads YYEEEE. V dropped 4 bases and J dropped 2; count of bases not matched to a gene: 5. The length of the CDR3 is 14 residues. The CDR3 DNA follows: TGTGCCAGCAGCATACTAGCGGACCCCTACGAGCAGTACTTC. Its protein product is CASSILADPYEQYF.

V usage is TRBV5-8 and J usage is TRBJ2-1, with 10 bases fitting TRBD2. V lost 5 bases and J lost 0; bases outside the gene matches: 11. Germline-derived CDR1 and CDR2 are SGHTS and YDEGEE. This CDR3 is 18 amino acids long. The CDR3 is CASRIGLADKSSYNEQFF. The CDR3 bases are TGTGCCAGCAGAATTGGACTAGCGGATAAGAGCTCCTACAATGAGCAGTTCTTC.

This clone was seen only a few times. V gene TRBV4-1 combines with J gene TRBJ1-2; D not resolved. The CDR3 runs to 17 residues. The germline V and J ends were trimmed by 4 bases and 0 bases, with 18 bases remaining between them. Germline CDR1 is MGHRA and CDR2 is YSYEKL. The CDR3 region has the DNA TGCGCCAGCAGCCCTATTTCGGACCCGGACCCTAACTATGGCTACACCTTC. Its protein is CASSPISDPDPNYGYTF.

The chain combines TRBV6-6 with TRBJ1-1; 8 nucleotides agree with TRBD1. The CDR3 has 15 amino acids. Germline V gene lookup returns CDR1 MNHNY and CDR2 SVGAGI (reference sequence). J lost 3 bases, V lost 4 bases, and 7 bases had no gene match. The CDR3 protein is CASSSRTGSYTEAFF. The CDR3 nucleotides are TGTGCCAGCAGTTCCCGGACAGGGTCATACACTGAAGCTTTCTTT.

This sequence joins TRBV5-6 and TRBJ2-7; D not resolved. Trimming removed 0 bases at V and 1 base at J, with 2 bases between. The CDR3 is 12 amino acids. The V gene's germline CDR1 is SGHDT and CDR2 YYEEEE. CDR3 in amino acids: CASSLASYEQYF. The DNA of the CDR3 is TGTGCCAGCAGCTTGGCTTCCTACGAGCAGTACTTC.

This chain connects TRBV19 to TRBJ2-1; unclear D gene. This CDR3 comprises 13 residues. V dropped 5 bases and J dropped 3 bases, with 8 bases sitting between them. Germline V CDR1 and CDR2: LNHDA, SQIVND (reference sequence). The CDR3 here is CASSSTYYNEQFF. CDR3 nucleotide sequence: TGTGCCAGTAGTTCGACATACTACAATGAGCAGTTCTTC. Variable domain in full (rest from reference TRBV19 and TRBJ2-1): DGGITQSPKYLFRKEGQNVTLSCEQNLNHDAMYWYRQDPGQGLRLIYYSQIVNDFQKGDIAEGYSVSREKKESFPLTVTSAQKNPTAFYLCASSSTYYNEQFFGPGTRLTVL.